This note documents a single TCR beta chain sequence. The antigen remains undetermined. The sample is drawn from a study of cytomegalovirus exposure and HLA in healthy donors. The CDR3 is 12 residues long. Germline V CDR1 and CDR2: SGHRS, YFSETQ. Trimming took 4 bases from V and 15 from J; bases not matched to a gene: 9. Primers: 60 Vbeta forward and 13 Jbeta reverse. TCRdb's table, derived via immunoSEQ multiplex PCR, lists solely in-frame clones and lacks some. The sample table includes roughly 190,000 clones. Points from the study as a whole: Because they were indistinguishable, some V segments, including TRBV6-2 and TRBV6-3, were excluded.

The receptor comes from a man aged 25 to 40 in good health and CMV-seronegative. The specimen was PBMCs. V gene TRBV5-1 combines with J gene TRBJ2-1, with TRBD2 identical over 8 bases. CDR3 sequence (DNA): TGCGCCAGCAGCCCCCAGCGGGAGAAGCCGTTCTTC. Amino acids: CASSPQREKPFF.